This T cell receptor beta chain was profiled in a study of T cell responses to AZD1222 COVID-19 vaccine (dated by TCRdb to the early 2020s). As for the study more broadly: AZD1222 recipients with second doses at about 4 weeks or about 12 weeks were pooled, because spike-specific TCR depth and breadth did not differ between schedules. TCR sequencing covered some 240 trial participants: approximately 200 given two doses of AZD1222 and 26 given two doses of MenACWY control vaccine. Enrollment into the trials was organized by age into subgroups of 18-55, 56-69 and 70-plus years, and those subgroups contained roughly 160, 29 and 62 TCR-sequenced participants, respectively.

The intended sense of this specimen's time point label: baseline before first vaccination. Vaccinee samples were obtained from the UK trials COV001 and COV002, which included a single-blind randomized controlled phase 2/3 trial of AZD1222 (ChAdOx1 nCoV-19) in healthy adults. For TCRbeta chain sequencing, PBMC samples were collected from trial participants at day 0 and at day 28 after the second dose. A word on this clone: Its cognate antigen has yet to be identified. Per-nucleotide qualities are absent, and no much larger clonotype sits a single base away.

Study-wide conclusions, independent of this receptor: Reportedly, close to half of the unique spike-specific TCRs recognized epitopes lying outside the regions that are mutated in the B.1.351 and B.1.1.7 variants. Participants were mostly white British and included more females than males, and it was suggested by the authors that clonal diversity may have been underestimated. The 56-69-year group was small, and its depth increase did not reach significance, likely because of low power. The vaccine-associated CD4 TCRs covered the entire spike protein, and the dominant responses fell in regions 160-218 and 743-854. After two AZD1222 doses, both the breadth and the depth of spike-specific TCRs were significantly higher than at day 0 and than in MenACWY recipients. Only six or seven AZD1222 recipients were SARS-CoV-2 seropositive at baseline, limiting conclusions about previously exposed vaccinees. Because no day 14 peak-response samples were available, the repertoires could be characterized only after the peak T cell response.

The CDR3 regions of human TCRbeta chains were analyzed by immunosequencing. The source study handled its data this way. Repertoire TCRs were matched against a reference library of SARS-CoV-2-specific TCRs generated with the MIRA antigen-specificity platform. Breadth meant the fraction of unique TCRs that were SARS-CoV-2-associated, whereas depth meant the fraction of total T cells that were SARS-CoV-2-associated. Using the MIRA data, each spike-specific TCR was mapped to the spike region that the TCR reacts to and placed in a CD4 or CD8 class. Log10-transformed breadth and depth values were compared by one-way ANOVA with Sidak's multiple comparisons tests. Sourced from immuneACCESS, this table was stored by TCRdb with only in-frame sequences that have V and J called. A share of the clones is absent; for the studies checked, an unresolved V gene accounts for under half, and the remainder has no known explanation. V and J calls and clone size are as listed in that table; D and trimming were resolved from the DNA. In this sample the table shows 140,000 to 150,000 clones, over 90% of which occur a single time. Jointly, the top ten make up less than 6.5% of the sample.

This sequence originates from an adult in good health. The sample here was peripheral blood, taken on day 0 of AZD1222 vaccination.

The CDR3 is CAWSVGVLQGGNTIYF. The DNA is as follows: TGTGCCTGGAGTGTAGGGGTTTTGCAGGGTGGAAACACCATATATTTT. This sequence uses TRBV30 and TRBJ1-3; the D gene is perhaps TRBD1, from 5 matching bases. V is shortened by 0 bases, J by 3 bases, and the region joining them spans 15 bases. There are 16 amino acids in the CDR3, from cysteine to phenylalanine inclusive. Only CDR3 DNA remains: 48 bases, in frame from the first base. The germline V gene (reference sequence) sets CDR1 to GTSNPN and CDR2 to SVGIG.